Listed here is a single T cell receptor (beta chain). The sample comes from a study of T cell responses to AZD1222 COVID-19 vaccine. V shed 4 bases and J shed 4 bases, with 11 bases lying between them. Germline CDR1 reads SNHLY; CDR2 reads FYNNEI. The CDR3 totals 15 residues. Profiled with immunoSEQ multiplex PCR; TCRdb holds only in-frame clones, not every one. The sample has over 75,000 clones, roughly nine tenths seen once; the top ten hold 2.4%. Sample: peripheral blood, taken on day 0 of AZD1222 vaccination. The J gene is TRBJ1-6, the V gene TRBV2, with D maybe TRBD1 (5 bases). The receptor was derived from an adult in good health. This CDR3 reads CASSVEEGYNSPLHF. DNA of the CDR3: TGTGCCAGCAGTGTAGAGGAGGGGTATAATTCACCCCTCCACTTT.